This TCR beta chain stems from a study of graft-versus-host responses after intestinal transplantation. Study at large: Recipients obtained multivisceral, liver-intestinal, or isolated intestinal transplants. Study-wide points: The study associated peak circulating GvH clone levels with early post-transplant HvG declines. Recipient marrow showed GvH clones, some seen first in ileum or blood.

The assay was immunoSEQ multiplex PCR, and TCRdb's table has in-frame clones only and misses some. The sample has 15,000 to 20,000 clones, roughly 84% seen once. The V end was cut by 3 bases, the J end by 7 bases, with 11 bases between. The germline CDR1 and CDR2 sequences are SGDLS and YYNGEE. The CDR3 loop spans 14 amino acids. Graft material was processed, releasing intraepithelial and lamina propria lymphocytes. As to this clone: No antigen is known for it.

The sample here was ileum tissue, taken about 600 days after intestinal transplantation. The chain recombines TRBV9 with TRBJ1-6; D unresolved. The receptor was derived from a human patient who received an intestinal transplant, so some T cells may come from the graft donor. The DNA for the CDR3 is TGTGCCAGCAGCGGCGGCTCCTCCAATTCACCCCTCCACTTT. It yields the protein CASSGGSSNSPLHF.